The clone carrying this T cell receptor (beta chain) was detected a few times. CDR3 length: 19 residues. Looked up from germline, CDR1 is MDHEN and CDR2 is SYDVKM. The V gene end was trimmed by 4 bases and the J gene end by 2 bases; junction bases not matched to a gene: 19. Unique molecular identifiers were incorporated when the TCRbeta library was constructed. One entry per CDR3 protein results from TCRdb running MiXCR on the PCR reads. This sample has about 340,000 distinct CDR3 sequences; 10% occur once, and the top ten carry 2% to 2.5%. This record belongs to a study of T-cell reconstitution after alpha-beta-depleted transplantation in children.

The chain uses TRBV28 and TRBJ2-7, with 8 bases identical to TRBD2. Sequenced material: PBMCs from the stem cell graft donor, taken from the stem cell graft. This receptor was identified in a human donor who donated a stem cell graft to a child with acute lymphoblastic leukemia. CDR3 amino acids: CASSSGMTSVGQPAYEQYF. The DNA of the CDR3 is TGTGCCAGCAGTTCCGGAATGACTAGCGTTGGACAGCCTGCCTACGAGCAGTACTTC.